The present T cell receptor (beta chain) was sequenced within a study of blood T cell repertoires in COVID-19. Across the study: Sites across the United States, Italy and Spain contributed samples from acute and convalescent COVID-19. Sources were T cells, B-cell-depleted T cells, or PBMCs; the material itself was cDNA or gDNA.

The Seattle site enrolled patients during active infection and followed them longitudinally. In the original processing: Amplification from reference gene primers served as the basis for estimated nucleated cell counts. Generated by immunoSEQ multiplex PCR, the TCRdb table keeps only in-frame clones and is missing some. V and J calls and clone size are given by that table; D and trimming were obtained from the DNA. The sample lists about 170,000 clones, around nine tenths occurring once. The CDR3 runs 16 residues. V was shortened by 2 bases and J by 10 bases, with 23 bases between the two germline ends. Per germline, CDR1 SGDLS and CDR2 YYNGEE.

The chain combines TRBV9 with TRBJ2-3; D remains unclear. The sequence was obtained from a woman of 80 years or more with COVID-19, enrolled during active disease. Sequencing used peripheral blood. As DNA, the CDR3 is TGTGCCAGCAGCGTCAGTAGAGACTCCACCGGTTCCGCGCAGTATTTT. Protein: CASSVSRDSTGSAQYF.